A selection of T cell receptor beta chains follows, all from one sample in a study of cytomegalovirus exposure and HLA in healthy donors. Libraries were prepared by immunoSEQ multiplex PCR; TCRdb keeps only in-frame clonotypes and omits some of them. This table holds about 160,000 clones, almost 80% found once. The sequenced sample was PBMCs. All receptors come from a woman aged 50 to 60 in good health and CMV-seronegative. CDR3s leave out the opening cysteine and the closing phenylalanine or tryptophan. Fields, in order: J gene, clone size, V gene, CDR3 protein. Not every row has a clone size; where given, it reads once, few, many or a size class.

J: TRBJ1-2; size: .; V: TRBV20-1; CDR3: SARSGYGYT
J: TRBJ2-5; size: .; V: TRBV6-6; CDR3: ASGGLYPETQY
J: TRBJ1-5; size: few; V: TRBV7-8; CDR3: ASSLARGGTEYPSLPQH
J: TRBJ1-2; size: .; V: TRBV5-4; CDR3: ASSLEDRGLYGYT
J: TRBJ2-1; size: .; V: TRBV2; CDR3: ANLPGGSYNEQF
J: TRBJ1-5; size: .; V: TRBV7-9; CDR3: ASSVQGSNQPQH
J: TRBJ2-7; size: .; V: TRBV7-9; CDR3: ASSWSGREQY
J: TRBJ2-2; size: .; V: TRBV7-2; CDR3: ASSPQTGELF
J: TRBJ2-3; size: once; V: TRBV19; CDR3: ASSPRRGGTDTQY
J: TRBJ1-6; size: .; V: TRBV5-6; CDR3: ASSLRNSGANSPLH
J: TRBJ2-2; size: .; V: TRBV10-3; CDR3: AIRGTGGTGELF
J: TRBJ1-2; size: .; V: TRBV9; CDR3: ASSVGSQGANGYT
J: TRBJ1-1; size: once; V: TRBV7-2; CDR3: ASSLRGTGSEAF
J: TRBJ2-2; size: .; V: TRBV5-1; CDR3: ASSLARGLPYTGELF
J: TRBJ1-1; size: .; V: TRBV7-3; CDR3: ASSLTENTEAF
J: TRBJ2-1; size: .; V: TRBV19; CDR3: ASSKTDTYNEQF
J: TRBJ2-7; size: .; V: TRBV6-1; CDR3: ASTIRDFPYEQY
J: TRBJ2-7; size: .; V: TRBV6-4; CDR3: ASSDGNRASSYEQY
J: TRBJ1-5; size: .; V: TRBV21-1; CDR3: ASSKAGGPNQPQH
J: TRBJ2-7; size: .; V: TRBV28; CDR3: ASSSGRLAGYGQY
J: TRBJ2-2; size: .; V: TRBV4-3; CDR3: ASSQAAPGANTGELF
J: TRBJ2-3; size: .; V: TRBV15; CDR3: ATSRDGALVSDTQY
J: TRBJ2-2; size: .; V: TRBV28; CDR3: ASSTDSLGTGELF
J: TRBJ2-5; size: .; V: TRBV7-3; CDR3: ASSLLAGAGETQY
J: TRBJ1-1; size: .; V: TRBV27; CDR3: ASSLGQGLRNTEAF
J: TRBJ1-5; size: .; V: TRBV18; CDR3: ASSPLGDRGYQPQH
J: TRBJ1-2; size: .; V: TRBV6-5; CDR3: ASKHGGDYT
J: TRBJ1-1; size: .; V: TRBV7-9; CDR3: ASTFGQGQGTEAF
J: TRBJ2-7; size: .; V: TRBV14; CDR3: ASSQDRGQATYEQY
J: TRBJ2-7; size: .; V: TRBV14; CDR3: ASSQFRDSGREQY
J: TRBJ2-7; size: .; V: TRBV10-2; CDR3: ASSGRQIGFSWY
J: TRBJ2-7; size: .; V: TRBV29-1; CDR3: SYLRGSNYEQY
J: TRBJ2-5; size: .; V: TRBV6-1; CDR3: ASRYRGGETQY
J: TRBJ2-7; size: .; V: TRBV4-3; CDR3: ASSQEERGGNYEQY
J: TRBJ1-2; size: .; V: TRBV6-1; CDR3: ASSDLGGSGYT
J: TRBJ1-6; size: .; V: TRBV19; CDR3: ASSIKRGDSPLH
J: TRBJ2-1; size: .; V: TRBV6-5; CDR3: ASSYIDTDNEQF
J: TRBJ2-5; size: .; V: TRBV7-2; CDR3: ASSPLRIQETQY
J: TRBJ1-2; size: .; V: TRBV2; CDR3: ASSEVGQDLYGYT
J: TRBJ2-7; size: .; V: TRBV7-2; CDR3: ASSLARDSYEQY
J: TRBJ2-3; size: .; V: TRBV7-2; CDR3: ASSLVSSGVRDTQY
J: TRBJ2-5; size: few; V: TRBV15; CDR3: ATSRPPAGGVFRETQY
J: TRBJ1-2; size: .; V: TRBV6-6; CDR3: ASSSEGISYGYT
J: TRBJ1-1; size: .; V: TRBV5-5; CDR3: ASSPAGGLNTEAF
J: TRBJ2-7; size: once; V: TRBV7-9; CDR3: ASSARQNYEQY
J: TRBJ1-4; size: .; V: TRBV4-3; CDR3: ASSQDRTTGIFNEKLF
J: TRBJ2-3; size: .; V: TRBV2; CDR3: ASSAASGGRGDTQY
J: TRBJ2-1; size: .; V: TRBV9; CDR3: ASSLGNSLGEQF
J: TRBJ2-1; size: .; V: TRBV9; CDR3: ASSVIATSSYNEQF
J: TRBJ1-2; size: .; V: TRBV19; CDR3: AGNRVGYT